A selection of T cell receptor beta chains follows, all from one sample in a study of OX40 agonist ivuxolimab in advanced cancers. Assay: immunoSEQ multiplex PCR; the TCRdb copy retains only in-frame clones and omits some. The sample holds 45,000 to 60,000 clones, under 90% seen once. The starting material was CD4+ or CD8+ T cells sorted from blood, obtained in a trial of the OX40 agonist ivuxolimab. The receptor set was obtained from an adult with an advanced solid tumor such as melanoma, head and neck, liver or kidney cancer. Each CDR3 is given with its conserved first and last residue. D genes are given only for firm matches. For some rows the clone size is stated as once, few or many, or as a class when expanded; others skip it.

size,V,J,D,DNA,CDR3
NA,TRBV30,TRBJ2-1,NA,TGTGCCTGGAGGATTAGCGGTTACAATGAGCAGTTCTTC,CAWRISGYNEQFF
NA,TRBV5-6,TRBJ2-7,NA,TGTGCCAGCGGCCGGGGTGGGAGCTCCTACGAGCAGTACTTC,CASGRGGSSYEQYF
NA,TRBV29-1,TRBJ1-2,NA,TGCAGCGTTGAGTCGGGGGACAACTATGGCTACACCTTC,CSVESGDNYGYTF
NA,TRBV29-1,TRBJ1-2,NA,TGCAGCGTCCCGGCATTCGATGGCTACACCTTC,CSVPAFDGYTF
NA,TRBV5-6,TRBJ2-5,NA,TGTGCCAGCAGCTTTGCCAGCAGGAGAGGTGAGACCCAGTACTTC,CASSFASRRGETQYF
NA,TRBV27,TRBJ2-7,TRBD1,TGTGCCAGCAGTTATAACAGGGGGCTCGAGCAGTACTTC,CASSYNRGLEQYF
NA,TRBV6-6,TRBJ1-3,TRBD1,TGTGCCAGCAGACCCGACAGGGTAAACACCATATATTTT,CASRPDRVNTIYF
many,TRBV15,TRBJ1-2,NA,TGTGCCACCAGCAGAGAGGAGGGGGATGGCTACACCTTC,CATSREEGDGYTF
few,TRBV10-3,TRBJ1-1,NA,TGTGCCATCAGCCCTCAGGGGATGAACACTGAAGCTTTCTTT,CAISPQGMNTEAFF
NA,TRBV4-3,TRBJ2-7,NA,TGCGCCAGCAGCCATATTAACGGCGAGCAGTACTTC,CASSHINGEQYF
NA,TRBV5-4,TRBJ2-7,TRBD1,TGTGCCAGCAGCTTGGAGGGGACAGCCTCCTACGAGCAGTACTTC,CASSLEGTASYEQYF
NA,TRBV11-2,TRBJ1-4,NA,TGTGCCAGCAGCTTAGATCCGTCCAGCCCAAAACTGTTTTTT,CASSLDPSSPKLFF
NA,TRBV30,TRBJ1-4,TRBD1,TGTGCCTGGAGTCCCGGACAGGGGAATATTGAAAAACTGTTTTTT,CAWSPGQGNIEKLFF
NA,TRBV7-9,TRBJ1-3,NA,TGTGCCAGCAGCTTAGGGACAGTTATCTCTGGAAACACCATATATTTT,CASSLGTVISGNTIYF
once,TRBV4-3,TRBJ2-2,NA,TGCGCCAGCAGCCAAGTCCAAGGTCCACACTCCGGGGAGCTGTTTTTT,CASSQVQGPHSGELFF
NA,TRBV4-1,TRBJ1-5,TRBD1,TGCGCCAGCAGCGGACAGGGTGAACAGCCCCAGCATTTT,CASSGQGEQPQHF
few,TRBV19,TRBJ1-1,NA,TGTGCCAGTAGTATTACACTGGGGGAGGGCACTGAAGCTTTCTTT,CASSITLGEGTEAFF
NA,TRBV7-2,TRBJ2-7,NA,TGTGCCAGCTTCGGGGGGCCCGACTACGAGCAGTACTTC,CASFGGPDYEQYF
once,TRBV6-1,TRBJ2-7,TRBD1,TGTGCCAGCACGTTGAGGACAGGGGGCTTCTACGAGCAGTACTTC,CASTLRTGGFYEQYF
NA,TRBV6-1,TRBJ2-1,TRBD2,TGTGCCAGCAGTGGGGGGACTAGCGGGAGTATGAATGAGCAGTTCTTC,CASSGGTSGSMNEQFF
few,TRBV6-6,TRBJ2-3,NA,TGTGCCAGCAAACTAGCTCTGGGCACAGATACGCAGTATTTT,CASKLALGTDTQYF
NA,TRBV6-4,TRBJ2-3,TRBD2,TGTGCCAGCAGTGAGTCAGCGGGGGGGATCACAGATACGCAGTATTTT,CASSESAGGITDTQYF
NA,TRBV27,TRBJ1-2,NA,TGTGCCAGCAGTTCCCCAGTCTCTAACTATGGCTACACCTTC,CASSSPVSNYGYTF